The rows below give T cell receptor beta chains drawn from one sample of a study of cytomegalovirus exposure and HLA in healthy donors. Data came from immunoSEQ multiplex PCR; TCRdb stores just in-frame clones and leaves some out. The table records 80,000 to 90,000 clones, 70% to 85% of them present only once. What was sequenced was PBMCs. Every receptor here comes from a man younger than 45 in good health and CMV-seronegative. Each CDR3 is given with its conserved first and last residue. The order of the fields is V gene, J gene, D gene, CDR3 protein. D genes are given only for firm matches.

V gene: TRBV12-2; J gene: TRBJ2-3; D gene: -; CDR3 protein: CASHNQIAGAYTDTQYF
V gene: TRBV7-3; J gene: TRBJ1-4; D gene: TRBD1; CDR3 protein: CASSPGQGEKLFF
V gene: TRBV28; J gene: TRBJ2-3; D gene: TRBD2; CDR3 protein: CASSPRRGSGAQVYPTDTQYF
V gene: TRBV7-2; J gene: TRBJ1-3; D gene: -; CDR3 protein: CASSLVFSGNTIYF
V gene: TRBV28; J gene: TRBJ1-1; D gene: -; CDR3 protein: CASSSQGGEGTEAFF
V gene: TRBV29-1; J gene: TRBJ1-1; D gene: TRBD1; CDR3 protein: CSVGTGLNTEAFF
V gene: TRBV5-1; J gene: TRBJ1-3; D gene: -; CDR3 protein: CASTDSNSGNTIYF
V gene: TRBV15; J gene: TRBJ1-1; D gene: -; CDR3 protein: CATSRDADTEAFF
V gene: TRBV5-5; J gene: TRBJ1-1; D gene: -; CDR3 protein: CASSGVGNTEAFF
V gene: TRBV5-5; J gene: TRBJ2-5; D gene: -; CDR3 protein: CASSLSWLQETQYF
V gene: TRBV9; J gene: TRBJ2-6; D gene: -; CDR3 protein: CASSASPQGVSGANVLTF
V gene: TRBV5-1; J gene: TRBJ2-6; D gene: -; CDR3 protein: CASSSEQTTNVLTF
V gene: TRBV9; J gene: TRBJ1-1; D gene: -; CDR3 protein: CASSALGAMNTEAFF
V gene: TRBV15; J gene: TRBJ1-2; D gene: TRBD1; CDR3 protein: CATSRAVAGGVYGYTF
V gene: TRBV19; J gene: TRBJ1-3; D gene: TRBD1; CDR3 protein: CASRAGTEGNTIYF
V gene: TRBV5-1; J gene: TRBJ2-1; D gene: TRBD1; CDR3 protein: CASSLEGQGLHEQFF
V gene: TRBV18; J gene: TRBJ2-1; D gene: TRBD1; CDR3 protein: CASSPDRTGEFF